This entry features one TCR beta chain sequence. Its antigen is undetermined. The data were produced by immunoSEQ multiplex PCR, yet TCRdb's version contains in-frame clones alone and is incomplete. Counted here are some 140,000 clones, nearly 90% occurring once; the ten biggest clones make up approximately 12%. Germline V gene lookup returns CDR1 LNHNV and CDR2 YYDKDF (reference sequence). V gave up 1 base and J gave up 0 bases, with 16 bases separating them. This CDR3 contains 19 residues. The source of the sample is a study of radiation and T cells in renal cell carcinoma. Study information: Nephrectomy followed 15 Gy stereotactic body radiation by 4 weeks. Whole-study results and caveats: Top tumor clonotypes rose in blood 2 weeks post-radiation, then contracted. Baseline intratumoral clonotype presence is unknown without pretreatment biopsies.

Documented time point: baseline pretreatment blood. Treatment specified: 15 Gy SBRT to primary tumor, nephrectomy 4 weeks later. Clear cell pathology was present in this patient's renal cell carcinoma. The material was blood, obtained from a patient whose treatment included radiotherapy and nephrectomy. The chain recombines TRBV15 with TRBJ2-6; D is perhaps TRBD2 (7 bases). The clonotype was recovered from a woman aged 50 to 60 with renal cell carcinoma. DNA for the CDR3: TGTGCCACCAGCAGAGCCCCGGGGGGCCTTTACTCTGGGGCCAACGTCCTGACTTTC. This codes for CATSRAPGGLYSGANVLTF.